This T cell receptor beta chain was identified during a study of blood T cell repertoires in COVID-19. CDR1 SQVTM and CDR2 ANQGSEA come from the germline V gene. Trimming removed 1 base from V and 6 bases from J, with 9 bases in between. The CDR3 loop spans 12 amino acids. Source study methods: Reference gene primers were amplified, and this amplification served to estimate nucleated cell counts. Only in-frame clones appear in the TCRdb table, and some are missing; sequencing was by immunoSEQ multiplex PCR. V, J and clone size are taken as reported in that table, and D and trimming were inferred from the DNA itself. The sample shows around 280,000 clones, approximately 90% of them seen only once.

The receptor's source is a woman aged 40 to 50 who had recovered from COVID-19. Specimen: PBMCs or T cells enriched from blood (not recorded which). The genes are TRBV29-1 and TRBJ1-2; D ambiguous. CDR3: CSVEVRMDGYTF. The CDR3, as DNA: TGCAGCGTTGAAGTGAGGATGGATGGCTACACCTTC.